Following are 27 T cell receptor beta chains from one sample sequenced in a study of blood T cell repertoires in COVID-19 (dated by TCRdb to the early 2020s). Receptors were amplified or captured by the immunoSEQ multiplex PCR assay. This is the immuneACCESS table as TCRdb keeps it, with only in-frame sequences that have V and J called. A part of the clones is gone; compared with another copy, unresolved V genes explain less than half, and the rest is unexplained. The sample table records 99,000 or so clones; 84% of these occur just once. In total, the top ten clones hold 26% of the sample. Sequencing used peripheral blood. The source of these receptors is a man in his 60s with acute or convalescent COVID-19.

The sample holds a few counts of this clone. The chain employs TRBV7-9 and TRBJ1-4, with 8 bases aligning to TRBD1. The V gene's germline CDR1 is SEHNR and CDR2 FQNEAQ (reference sequence). The trim removed 2 bases at V and 12 bases at J, leaving 17 bases unmatched. The CDR3 is 17 residues long. The CDR3 loop is CASSLKWGQAVIEELFF. The CDR3 DNA is TGTGCCAGCAGCTTAAAATGGGGACAGGCGGTCATTGAGGAACTGTTTTTT.

The V call is TRBV9, the J call TRBJ2-5; D is uncertain. Per the germline V gene, CDR1 is SGDLS and CDR2 is YYNGEE. This CDR3 has 13 amino acids. V was cut by 0 bases and J by 5 bases, with 8 bases left in between. CDR3 coding DNA: TGTGCCAGCAGCGTAGGGAGTGTGGAGACCCAGTACTTC. The encoded protein is CASSVGSVETQYF.

The chain carries TRBV5-1 and TRBJ1-4; D unresolved. The CDR3 consists of 14 residues. V was trimmed by 1 base and J by 5 bases, leaving 9 bases between them. The germline CDR1 and CDR2 sequences are SGHRS and YFSETQ. CDR3 nucleotides: TGCGCCAGCAGCTTGCGGAGCGGGAATGAAAAACTGTTTTTT. Amino acid sequence: CASSLRSGNEKLFF.

This chain links TRBV5-1 with TRBJ2-1; D is possibly TRBD1 (7 bases). The CDR3 is 14 residues long. Between the trimmed V and J ends, which lost 0 bases and 8 bases, there was a span of 12 bases. From germline, CDR1 is SGHRS and CDR2 YFSETQ. Here the CDR3 DNA reads TGCGCCAGCAGCTTGGACAGGGGAGGAGATGAGCAGTTCTTC. This gives the protein CASSLDRGGDEQFF. Supplemented by reference TRBV5-1 and TRBJ2-1, the full variable domain reads KAGVTQTPRYLIKTRGQQVTLSCSPISGHRSVSWYQQTPGQGLQFLFEYFSETQRNKGNFPGRFSGRQFSNSRSEMNVSTLELGDSALYLCASSLDRGGDEQFFGPGTRLTVL.

The chain combines TRBV28 with TRBJ1-5; the D is unclear. V was pared by 6 bases and J by 0 bases, with 12 bases between. The CDR3 has 15 amino acids. Germline V lookup: CDR1 MDHEN, CDR2 SYDVKM. The CDR3 region has the DNA TGTGCCAGCAGCGCCGGGTTCAATAGCAATCAGCCCCAGCATTTT. This gives the protein CASSAGFNSNQPQHF.

This clone showed up just a few times. The rearrangement joins TRBV2 to TRBJ1-5, with TRBD1 as a possible D gene (5 bases). The CDR3 is 14 residues long. The germline V gene encodes CDR1 SNHLY and CDR2 FYNNEI. V gave up 5 bases and J gave up 4 bases, with 12 bases separating them. CDR3 in amino acids: CASSSQGVNQPQHF. The DNA for the CDR3 is TGTGCCAGCAGTTCACAAGGGGTAAATCAGCCCCAGCATTTT. The full variable domain, completed using reference TRBV2 and TRBJ1-5, is EPEVTQTPSHQVTQMGQEVILRCVPISNHLYFYWYRQILGQKVEFLVSFYNNEISEKSEIFDDQFSVERPDGSNFTLKIRSTKLEDSAMYFCASSSQGVNQPQHFGDGTRLSIL.

The V and J genes are TRBV4-1 and TRBJ2-7; tentative D call: TRBD2 (5 bases). The CDR3 spans 16 residues. V was cut by 1 base and J by 0 bases, with 13 bases left in between. The V gene's germline CDR1 is MGHRA and CDR2 YSYEKL. CDR3 nucleotide sequence: TGCGCCAGCAGCCAAGCTTTGGAGCGGAACTCCTACGAGCAGTACGTC. Amino acid sequence: CASSQALERNSYEQYV.

The chain joins TRBV18 to TRBJ1-2, with D tentatively TRBD1 (5 bases). The V and J ends lost 3 bases and 8 bases respectively, with 22 bases between them. The CDR3 loop spans 16 amino acids. The V gene's germline CDR1 is KGHSH and CDR2 LQKENI. This CDR3 is CASSPGSGGTFGGYTF. As DNA, the CDR3 is TGTGCCAGCTCACCCGGATCGGGGGGGACCTTCGGAGGCTACACCTTC.

The chain has TRBV30 and TRBJ1-1; D uncertain. This CDR3 comprises 16 residues. Germline V CDR1 and CDR2: GTSNPN, SVGIG (reference sequence). Trimming stripped 8 bases from V and 5 bases from J, with 27 bases between. DNA for the CDR3: TGTGCCCAATCTCGCCGGGTAATGAGGGAAAATACTGAAGCTTTCTTT. This encodes CAQSRRVMRENTEAFF.

The chain has TRBV11-3 and TRBJ1-3, with no clear D. In germline, CDR1 is SGHNT, CDR2 YENEEA. The CDR3 runs to 14 residues. With 6 bases removed from V and 0 bases from J, the gap between germline ends came to 9 bases. CDR3 loop: CASRSLSSGNTIYF. The CDR3 DNA is TGTGCCAGCAGGTCTCTGAGCTCTGGAAACACCATATATTTT.

This clone was observed a single time. The genes are TRBV19 and TRBJ1-4; possibly TRBD1 for D (6 bases). CDR3 length equals 16 residues. In germline, CDR1 is LNHDA, CDR2 SQIVND (reference sequence). The V end lost 3 bases, the J end lost 6 bases, and 17 bases lay between the germline ends. CDR3 region: CASSIRGRGRDEKLFF. The DNA for the CDR3 is TGTGCCAGTAGTATCCGGGGGCGGGGGAGAGATGAAAAACTGTTTTTT.

V and J are TRBV27 and TRBJ1-1; D possibly corresponds to TRBD1 (6 bases). The CDR3 length is 14 residues. Germline V lookup: CDR1 MNHEY, CDR2 SMNVEV (reference sequence). Trimming cost V 5 bases and J 6 bases, with 16 bases left between them. The CDR3 bases are TGTGCCAGCAGTGCCCGGCTACAGGGTTCTGAAGCTTTCTTT. Its translation: CASSARLQGSEAFF.

The chain employs TRBV28 and TRBJ1-6; no reliable D call. Germline CDR1 reads MDHEN; CDR2 reads SYDVKM. The V gene lost 4 bases and the J gene lost 6 bases, with 7 bases spanning the gap. The CDR3 runs 13 residues. The CDR3 DNA reads as TGTGCCAGCAGTTCCCCGGTTAATTCACCCCTCCACTTT. Translating gives CASSSPVNSPLHF. Drawing the rest from reference TRBV28 and TRBJ1-6, the complete variable domain is DVKVTQSSRYLVKRTGEKVFLECVQDMDHENMFWYRQDPGLGLRLIYFSYDVKMKEKGDIPEGYSVSREKKERFSLILESASTNQTSMYLCASSSPVNSPLHFGNGTRLTVT.

V gene TRBV29-1 combines with J gene TRBJ2-5; possible D gene TRBD2, 5 bases. V was cut by 0 bases and J by 0 bases, with 11 bases left in between. The CDR3 is made up of 15 amino acids. Germline V CDR1 and CDR2: SQVTM, ANQGSEA. The CDR3 DNA reads TGCAGCGTTGAAGAAGACCCACTAGACCAAGAGACCCAGTACTTC. Its translation is CSVEEDPLDQETQYF.

The chain recombines TRBV6-5 with TRBJ1-5; 8 bases are a match to TRBD1. J lost 5 bases, V lost 5 bases, and 2 bases had no gene match. Germline loops: CDR1 MNHEY, CDR2 SVGAGI. The CDR3 runs 13 residues. CDR3 sequence reads: CASSPTGDQPQHF. DNA of the CDR3: TGTGCCAGCAGTCCGACAGGGGATCAGCCCCAGCATTTT.

The gene calls are TRBV28 and TRBJ1-5, with 7 bases that match TRBD1. Germline V CDR1 and CDR2: MDHEN, SYDVKM. The CDR3 consists of 13 residues. With 5 bases clipped from V and 7 bases from J, the junction kept 5 bases outside the gene matches. In DNA, the CDR3 is TGTGCCAGCAGTGCAGGGGGACCCCAGCCCCAGCATTTT. This encodes CASSAGGPQPQHF.

The genes are TRBV15 and TRBJ2-5, with D perhaps matching TRBD1 (6 bases). V gave up 1 base and J gave up 5 bases, with 14 bases separating them. Germline V lookup: CDR1 LNHNV, CDR2 YYDKDF (reference sequence). The CDR3 loop spans 15 amino acids. This CDR3 is CATSRGRDIVETQYF. CDR3 nucleotides: TGTGCCACCAGCAGAGGACGGGACATCGTGGAGACCCAGTACTTC.

The chain recombines TRBV9 with TRBJ2-1, with D possibly TRBD2 on 6 matching bases. Trimming stripped 2 bases from V and 7 bases from J, with 13 bases between. This CDR3 contains 14 residues. Germline V lookup: CDR1 SGDLS, CDR2 YYNGEE. Written as DNA, the CDR3 is TGTGCCAGCAGCGTCCGCCGCGGGGAAAATGAGCAGTTCTTC. Protein sequence: CASSVRRGENEQFF.

The chain couples TRBV11-3 to TRBJ2-4; D is unclear. Trimming cost V 6 bases and J 6 bases, with 9 bases left between them. Germline V gene data show CDR1 as SGHNT and CDR2 as YENEEA. The CDR3 runs 12 residues. CDR3 bases: TGTGCCAGCAGTTTACCCGGAAACATTCAGTACTTC. This codes for CASSLPGNIQYF.

The sample holds a few counts of this clone. The chain is built from TRBV5-5 and TRBJ2-6, with a weak D call TRBD2 (5 bases). The CDR3 loop spans 15 amino acids. Trimming left V 6 bases short and J 4 bases short, with 14 bases between. Germline V lookup: CDR1 SGHKS, CDR2 YYEKEE (reference sequence). The CDR3 nucleotides are TGTGCCAGCACCATGGCGGGCGGGGGGGCCAACGTCCTGACTTTC. Residues: CASTMAGGGANVLTF.

The genes are TRBV7-2 and TRBJ2-1; 10 bases fit TRBD2. V gave up 1 base and J gave up 2 bases; unmatched junction bases: 2. The germline V gene has CDR1 SGHTA and CDR2 FQGNSA. This CDR3 is built from 16 residues. CDR3 region: CASSLVLAGAYNEQFF. DNA for the CDR3: TGTGCCAGCAGCTTAGTTCTAGCGGGAGCCTACAATGAGCAGTTCTTC.

The chain links TRBV10-1 to TRBJ2-1, with 8 bases that match TRBD2. Germline V gene lookup returns CDR1 WNHNN and CDR2 SYGVQD (reference sequence). Trimming at V came to 3 bases and at J to 4 bases, leaving 11 bases not matched to a gene. The CDR3 sequence is 17 residues long. In DNA form, the CDR3 reads TGCGCCAGCAGTGACGGGCGAAGCGGGGGAAGGTACAATGAGCAGTTCTTC. Translated: CASSDGRSGGRYNEQFF.

This clone came up once. The chain joins TRBV30 to TRBJ2-7, with D tentatively TRBD1 (6 bases). The germline CDR1 and CDR2 sequences are GTSNPN and SVGIG (reference sequence). V lost 2 bases and J lost 3, with 8 bases in between. The CDR3 consists of 12 residues. The CDR3 coding sequence is TGTGCCTGGAGTAGGGACAACTACGAGCAGTACGTC. Protein: CAWSRDNYEQYV.

V gene TRBV28 combines with J gene TRBJ2-7; 10 bases are a match to TRBD1. Germline V CDR1 and CDR2: MDHEN, SYDVKM. The ends lost 5 bases at V and 1 base at J; junction bases unmatched: 5. The CDR3 has 15 residues. CDR3 sequence reads: CASSMTGGLSYEQYV. In DNA, the CDR3 is TGTGCCAGCAGTATGACAGGGGGCCTTTCCTACGAGCAGTACGTC.

The J gene is TRBJ2-7, the V gene TRBV19; D gene uncertain. With 3 bases removed from V and 5 bases from J, the gap between germline ends came to 14 bases. Germline-derived CDR1 and CDR2 are LNHDA and SQIVND (reference sequence). The CDR3 length is 14 residues. CDR3 amino acids: CASSMTPGYNEQYF. The CDR3 DNA reads TGTGCCAGTAGTATGACCCCCGGGTATAACGAGCAGTACTTC.

The chain joins TRBV19 to TRBJ2-5; 7 nucleotides match TRBD1. The CDR3 covers 17 residues. The J segment lost 5 bases and the V segment lost 5 bases, leaving 17 bases of the junction unmatched. Germline V gene sequence: CDR1 LNHDA, CDR2 SQIVND (reference sequence). In DNA, the CDR3 is TGTGCCAGTAGTGAATACAGACAGGGCCCACAGGGGGAGACCCAGTACTTC. Amino acid sequence: CASSEYRQGPQGETQYF. Together with reference TRBV19 and TRBJ2-5, the CDR3 gives the full variable domain: DGGITQSPKYLFRKEGQNVTLSCEQNLNHDAMYWYRQDPGQGLRLIYYSQIVNDFQKGDIAEGYSVSREKKESFPLTVTSAQKNPTAFYLCASSEYRQGPQGETQYFGPGTRLLVL.

The chain combines TRBV18 with TRBJ1-2; D is undetermined. Trimming cost V 8 bases and J 6 bases, with 28 bases left between them. The V gene's germline CDR1 is KGHSH and CDR2 LQKENI. This CDR3 has 17 amino acids. CDR3 region: CASVTTDALSLRNGYTF. DNA for the CDR3: TGTGCCAGCGTCACCACCGACGCCCTTTCCTTGAGGAATGGCTACACCTTC.